A selection of T cell receptor beta chains follows, all from one sample in a study of T cell changes during pregnancy in multiple sclerosis. Profiling relied on immunoSEQ multiplex PCR, and the TCRdb table lists in-frame clones only, not all of them. The sample includes 30,000 to 45,000 clones, 80% to 95% of them seen just once. Material: CD8+ T cells from peripheral blood mononuclear cells, obtained before pregnancy. The receptors derive from a female donor with multiple sclerosis, enrolled in a pregnancy study. Both conserved end residues are part of each CDR3. Each record gives: J gene, V gene, CDR3 protein.

>TRBJ1-1|TRBV9
CASSEFIDRVTEAFF
>TRBJ2-1|TRBV5-5
CASSLVLTSGRSGYNEQFF
>TRBJ2-3|TRBV5-5
CASSNTDTQYF
>TRBJ2-1|TRBV2
CASSEGGALYNEQFF
>TRBJ2-5|TRBV6-1
CASSPRETQYF
>TRBJ2-1|TRBV7-2
CASSPDSSSYNEQFF
>TRBJ1-2|TRBV28
CASRPRETAGYTF
>TRBJ2-2|TRBV27
CASSPLVGGTGELFF
>TRBJ1-5|TRBV2
CASSEGRGNQPQHF
>TRBJ2-5|TRBV4-1
CASSHRQLRQETQYF
>TRBJ2-1|TRBV5-6
CASSLSGGPSSYNEQFF
>TRBJ2-7|TRBV6-5
CASSYGRYVNEQYF
>TRBJ1-2|TRBV2
CASRGGLNYGYTF
>TRBJ1-1|TRBV2
CASRYTGRAFF
>TRBJ1-2|TRBV30
CAWDRLSRGMNYGYTF
>TRBJ2-1|TRBV6-6
CAGSRTGNEQFF
>TRBJ2-5|TRBV28
CASRLSGTQETQYF
>TRBJ2-7|TRBV6-6
CASSYWRAGGPYEQYF
>TRBJ2-3|TRBV2
CASRGTSGSTDTQYF
>TRBJ1-6|TRBV6-1
CASSGSSYNSPLHF
>TRBJ2-6|TRBV9
CASSVSLAGGIGANVLTF
>TRBJ2-3|TRBV11-1
CASGTGIAGPTDTQYF
>TRBJ2-7|TRBV19
CASSIYGTSGYEQYF
>TRBJ1-2|TRBV9
CASQGGTGNGYTF
>TRBJ1-2|TRBV21-1
CASTQPNPEGYTF
>TRBJ1-5|TRBV7-8
CASSEGASQPQHF
>TRBJ1-1|TRBV5-5
CASSTGGILDWARGDAEAFF
>TRBJ2-2|TRBV11-2
CASSLRPGGVTGELFF
>TRBJ2-7|TRBV6-5
CASRPETITYEQYF
>TRBJ2-1|TRBV27
CASSGGLAGGPGNEQFF
>TRBJ2-4|TRBV4-2
CASSQGAGSIQYF
>TRBJ2-1|TRBV9
CASSLTLAGGPVNEQFF
>TRBJ2-7|TRBV9
CASSVAYSGLVNEQYF
>TRBJ2-1|TRBV7-9
CASSWVAGSNEQFF
>TRBJ2-2|TRBV19
CASTTLRGGRGLNGELFF
>TRBJ1-1|TRBV4-1
CASRLNRANTEAFF
>TRBJ1-3|TRBV9
CASGWEGPGNTIYF
>TRBJ2-1|TRBV6-5
CASSYSASGRDEQFF
>TRBJ2-1|TRBV6-1
CASSAGGPYNEQFF
>TRBJ1-1|TRBV2
CASSDRLNTEAFF
>TRBJ2-1|TRBV30
CAWADSPEQFF
>TRBJ1-1|TRBV27
CASSSVRSGPEGTEAFF
>TRBJ2-7|TRBV5-1
CASSALAGASYEQYF
>TRBJ2-1|TRBV28
CASSRQGYNEQFF
>TRBJ1-5|TRBV7-6
CASSLGTGRAGQPQHF
>TRBJ1-2|TRBV9
CASSLGPRRGYTF
>TRBJ2-2|TRBV28
CASSLARAATGELFF
>TRBJ2-1|TRBV7-9
CASSSYLTSVGSVNEQFF
>TRBJ1-3|TRBV30
CAWSVPGSSGNTIYF
>TRBJ2-3|TRBV28
CASNPRRAGGRDTQYF
>TRBJ1-1|TRBV10-2
CASSNGGTEAFF
>TRBJ1-2|TRBV30
CAWGPGTGKDGYTF
>TRBJ2-3|TRBV20-1
CSARGGDTQYF
>TRBJ2-1|TRBV2
CASSNEQFF
>TRBJ2-3|TRBV6-1
CASSETGGEGADTQYF